Listed below are T cell receptor beta chains from one sample, sequenced in a study of CD8 T cells in ankylosing spondylitis. A single record per CDR3 protein comes from TCRdb applying MiXCR to the 5' RACE reads. The table lists around 140,000 distinct CDR3 sequences, about an eighth of them singletons. Sequencing was performed on blood, either unsorted or a sorted T cell fraction (not recorded which). The receptor set was obtained from a female donor with ankylosing spondylitis or in good health (not recorded which). Both conserved end residues are part of each CDR3. The order of the fields is J gene, clone size, D gene, V gene, CDR3 protein, CDR3 DNA. D genes are given only for firm matches. Clone size is stated in some rows and not others, as once, few, many or a class when expanded.

TRBJ1-1 many . TRBV4-2 CASIEREGSNTEAFF TGTGCCAGCATCGAGAGGGAGGGTTCGAACACTGAAGCTTTCTTT
TRBJ2-2 many TRBD2 TRBV12-3/TRBV12-4 CASSLGLAGGRTGNRELFF TGTGCCAGCAGTTTAGGACTAGCGGGAGGAAGGACAGGTAACCGGGAGCTGTTTTTT
TRBJ2-3 many . TRBV11-3 CASSPMSGDTQYF TGTGCCAGCAGCCCGATGTCGGGAGATACGCAGTATTTT
TRBJ2-7 many TRBD2 TRBV5-1 CASSFEGSGNRGVRDEQYF TGCGCCAGCAGCTTCGAGGGTAGCGGGAACCGGGGGGTGAGGGACGAGCAGTACTTC
TRBJ2-3 many . TRBV3-1 CASSQSPLEDTQYF TGTGCCAGCAGCCAAAGCCCTCTGGAGGATACGCAGTATTTT
TRBJ2-7 many TRBD1 TRBV20-1 CSAGTGNRDEQYF TGCAGTGCAGGGACAGGGAATAGGGACGAGCAGTACTTC
TRBJ2-1 few TRBD2 TRBV10-2 CASRRGSGVSYNEQFF TGCGCCAGCAGGAGGGGTAGCGGGGTATCCTACAATGAGCAGTTCTTC
TRBJ1-5 many TRBD1 TRBV2 CASSNYRGNQPQHF TGTGCCAGCAGCAATTACAGGGGGAATCAGCCCCAGCATTTT
TRBJ1-4 . . TRBV23-1 CASSQSEGGHNEKLFF TGCGCCAGCAGTCAATCGGAGGGGGGCCATAATGAAAAACTGTTTTTT
TRBJ1-1 many . TRBV5-1 CASSLDRDEAFF TGCGCCAGCAGCTTGGACAGGGATGAAGCTTTCTTT
TRBJ2-7 many . TRBV3-1 CASSQEGRTYEQYF TGTGCCAGCAGCCAGGAGGGCAGGACCTACGAGCAGTACTTC
TRBJ2-5 many TRBD2 TRBV29-1 CSVEVTSGGAGETQYF TGCAGCGTTGAAGTAACTAGCGGGGGGGCAGGAGAGACCCAGTACTTC
TRBJ2-1 . TRBD2 TRBV9 CASSSTGVPSGGVDEQFF TGTGCCAGCAGCTCGACAGGGGTGCCTAGCGGGGGGGTAGATGAGCAGTTCTTC
TRBJ2-2 many TRBD1 TRBV5-1 CASTNGQAGELFF TGCGCCAGCACAAACGGACAGGCCGGGGAGCTGTTTTTT
TRBJ1-6 many . TRBV5-1 CASSLEGPPLHF TGCGCCAGCAGCTTGGAGGGGCCACCCCTCCACTTT
TRBJ2-1 few TRBD1 TRBV5-6 CASSSSRGDRGSTPYNEQFF TGTGCCAGCAGCTCCTCGAGGGGGGACAGGGGGAGTACACCCTACAATGAGCAGTTCTTC
TRBJ2-3 few . TRBV5-4 CASSGALLGTDTQYF TGTGCCAGCAGCGGGGCCCTCCTCGGCACAGATACGCAGTATTTT
TRBJ2-3 many TRBD2 TRBV5-1 CASSLAAGGQDTQYF TGCGCCAGCAGCTTGGCAGCGGGGGGGCAAGATACGCAGTATTTT
TRBJ2-1 many . TRBV19 CASSIGGSGYNEQFF TGTGCCAGTAGTATAGGGGGAAGTGGCTACAATGAGCAGTTCTTC
TRBJ2-6 few TRBD1 TRBV7-7 CASSPRGHGANVLTF TGTGCCAGCAGCCCCAGGGGGCACGGGGCCAACGTCCTGACTTTC
TRBJ2-4 few . TRBV12-3/TRBV12-4 CASSLDRGALDIQYF TGTGCCAGCAGTTTAGATAGGGGGGCCCTGGACATTCAGTACTTC
TRBJ2-3 many TRBD2 TRBV24-1 CASAGDRGDTQYF TGTGCCAGTGCGGGAGATCGGGGAGATACGCAGTATTTT
TRBJ2-5 . . TRBV12-3/TRBV12-4 CASSLGGLRETQYF TGTGCCAGCAGTTTAGGCGGGCTCAGGGAGACCCAGTACTTC
TRBJ1-6 . TRBD1 TRBV7-9 CASSPGQNSPLHF TGTGCCAGCAGCCCGGGACAGAATTCACCCCTCCACTTT
TRBJ1-2 many . TRBV7-2 CASSLGRTYGYTF TGTGCCAGCAGCTTAGGCAGGACCTATGGCTACACCTTC
TRBJ2-1 many TRBD2 TRBV6-1 CASSAAGGSNEQFF TGTGCCAGCAGTGCAGCGGGAGGCAGCAATGAGCAGTTCTTC
TRBJ1-1 many . TRBV7-8 CASSFRQARDILNTEAFF TGTGCCAGCAGCTTTAGGCAGGCCCGAGATATCCTGAACACTGAAGCTTTCTTT
TRBJ2-4 many TRBD1 TRBV6-6 CASSTVTGGAKNIQYF TGTGCCAGCAGTACGGTGACAGGGGGCGCTAAAAACATTCAGTACTTC
TRBJ2-7 many TRBD1 TRBV20-1 CSATQGDYEQYF TGCAGTGCTACCCAGGGGGACTACGAGCAGTACTTC
TRBJ1-3 . . TRBV4-2 CASSRTGTAGNTIYF TGTGCCAGCAGCCGGACCGGGACGGCTGGAAACACCATATATTTT
TRBJ1-2 many . TRBV20-1 CSAIQGIRGYTF TGCAGTGCCATCCAGGGAATTAGGGGCTACACCTTC
TRBJ1-2 many . TRBV12-3/TRBV12-4 CASSLGGATSYGYTF TGTGCCAGCAGTCTCGGGGGAGCTACCTCCTATGGCTACACCTTC
TRBJ2-3 many . TRBV12-3/TRBV12-4 CASSDSRNTDTQYF TGTGCCAGCAGTGACTCAAGGAACACAGATACGCAGTATTTT
TRBJ1-6 many . TRBV25-1 CASSSGAPALHF TGTGCCAGCAGTTCTGGGGCCCCGGCCCTCCACTTT
TRBJ2-7 many . TRBV5-5 CASSLGLYSTYEQYF TGTGCCAGCAGCTTAGGACTATACTCTACCTACGAGCAGTACTTC
TRBJ1-2 many . TRBV7-9 CASSLAGTASNYGYTF TGTGCCAGCAGCTTAGCCGGTACCGCTTCTAACTATGGCTACACCTTC
TRBJ1-1 many . TRBV10-3 CAISELTVNTEAFF TGTGCCATCAGTGAGTTGACGGTGAACACTGAAGCTTTCTTT
TRBJ2-2 many TRBD1 TRBV5-1 CASRSRTGNTGELFF TGCGCCAGCAGGTCTCGGACAGGGAACACCGGGGAGCTGTTTTTT
TRBJ1-3 few . TRBV12-3/TRBV12-4 CASSTPGYLGNTIYF TGTGCCAGCAGTACCCCGGGGTATCTTGGAAACACCATATATTTT
TRBJ2-1 many . TRBV6-1 CATSSHEQFF TGTGCCACCTCAAGCCATGAGCAGTTCTTC
TRBJ2-5 once . TRBV6-6 CASSYLSWGQETQYF TGTGCCAGCAGTTACCTATCATGGGGGCAAGAGACCCAGTACTTC
TRBJ2-3 few . TRBV5-1 CASSLGGPGDTQYF TGCGCCAGCAGCTTGGGGGGACCCGGGGATACGCAGTATTTT
TRBJ2-2 few . TRBV12-3/TRBV12-4 CASSYTPKTGELFF TGTGCCAGCAGTTACACCCCTAAAACCGGGGAGCTGTTTTTT
TRBJ1-5 many . TRBV2 CASSEMATNQPQHF TGTGCCAGCAGTGAAATGGCTACCAATCAGCCCCAGCATTTT
TRBJ1-2 . TRBD1 TRBV2 CASSERGPNYGYTF TGTGCCAGCAGTGAAAGGGGGCCGAACTATGGCTACACCTTC
TRBJ2-7 many . TRBV14 CASSRQGGLYEQYF TGTGCCAGCAGCCGGCAGGGGGGCCTCTACGAGCAGTACTTC
TRBJ2-7 . . TRBV5-1 CASSLEPVGEQYF TGCGCCAGCAGCTTGGAACCCGTAGGGGAGCAGTACTTC
TRBJ1-4 many . TRBV3-1 CASSLSGVELFF TGTGCCAGCAGCCTCAGCGGGGTGGAACTGTTTTTT
TRBJ2-7 many TRBD1 TRBV7-6 CASSPQGAQNEQYF TGTGCCAGCAGCCCACAGGGGGCTCAGAACGAGCAGTACTTC
TRBJ2-1 many TRBD2 TRBV10-3 CAIGVAGGDEQFF TGTGCCATTGGGGTCGCGGGGGGCGATGAGCAGTTCTTC
TRBJ2-1 many . TRBV5-1 CASSFDKLGGNEQFF TGCGCCAGCAGCTTTGACAAATTGGGAGGCAATGAGCAGTTCTTC
TRBJ1-1 many . TRBV6-5 CASSYLGVATEAFF TGTGCCAGCAGTTACCTAGGGGTGGCCACTGAAGCTTTCTTT